The 8 T cell receptor beta chains listed next were all sequenced from one sample in a study of cytomegalovirus exposure and HLA in healthy donors. This PCR relied on a set of 60 Vbeta primers and 13 Jbeta primers. Method: immunoSEQ multiplex PCR; TCRdb's copy keeps in-frame clones and lacks some. The table records approximately 130,000 clones, about 75% of them present only once. The sequencing sample was made of PBMCs. The receptors derive from a woman in her thirties or forties in good health and CMV-seronegative.

This clone appeared a single time. This chain links TRBV27 with TRBJ1-2; D might be TRBD1 (6 bases). Between the trimmed V and J ends, which lost 8 bases and 4 bases, there was a span of 17 bases. This CDR3 has 14 amino acids. Germline-derived CDR1 and CDR2 are MNHEY and SMNVEV (reference sequence). The CDR3 coding sequence is TGTGCCAGCGGCCCGACAGGTCGGGTCTATGGCTACACCTTC. It is translated as CASGPTGRVYGYTF.

The chain links TRBV5-6 to TRBJ2-5; 7 bases agree with TRBD1. The DNA end is more similar to TRBJ2-7, so the J call may be wrong. Germline assignment: CDR1 SGHDT and CDR2 YYEEEE. The CDR3 has 15 residues. CDR3 region: CASSLSDRISYEQYF. As DNA, the CDR3 is TGTGCCAGCAGCTTATCGGACAGGATCTCCTACGAGCAGTACTTC.

This clone was detected a few times. Written as DNA, the CDR3 is TGTGCCAGCAGTTACTCGAGGGGGTTCCAAGAGACCCAGTACTTC. This encodes CASSYSRGFQETQYF. The J gene is TRBJ2-5, the V gene TRBV6-5, with D possibly being TRBD1 (6 bases). The CDR3 sequence is 15 residues long. The germline V gene encodes CDR1 MNHEY and CDR2 SVGAGI. Trimming removed 0 bases from V and 1 base from J, with 9 bases in between.

The chain uses TRBV4-1 and TRBJ1-1; no reliable D call. The V and J ends lost 4 bases and 3 bases respectively, with 9 bases between them. This CDR3 has 13 amino acids. Germline V gene data show CDR1 as MGHRA and CDR2 as YSYEKL. CDR3: CASSPRQDTEAFF. CDR3 DNA: TGCGCCAGCAGCCCCAGACAAGACACTGAAGCTTTCTTT.

This chain uses TRBV28 with TRBJ1-1; 7 bases are shared with TRBD1. The CDR3 is 15 amino acids. Looked up from germline, CDR1 is MDHEN and CDR2 is SYDVKM. V shed 6 bases and J 3 bases; nucleotides not matched to a gene: 10. CDR3 amino acids: CASSREYTGDTEAFF. In DNA, the CDR3 is TGTGCCAGCAGCCGAGAGTATACAGGGGACACTGAAGCTTTCTTT.

The J gene is TRBJ1-3, the V gene TRBV13; D uncertain. V was shortened by 0 bases and J by 4 bases, with 16 bases between the two germline ends. The CDR3 extends over 17 amino acids. Germline CDR1 reads PRHDT; CDR2 reads FYEKMQ (reference sequence). DNA for the CDR3: TGTGCCAGCAGCTTAGGGGGCCTATCGAATAGGGGAAACACCATATATTTT. The encoded protein is CASSLGGLSNRGNTIYF.

The genes are TRBV15 and TRBJ1-3, with D hard to call. This CDR3 is 14 amino acids long. V was shortened by 0 bases and J by 4 bases, with 7 bases between the two germline ends. The germline gives CDR1 LNHNV, CDR2 YYDKDF (reference sequence). CDR3 DNA sequence: TGTGCCACCAGCAGAGATCCTGGCGGAAACACCATATATTTT. Translating it yields CATSRDPGGNTIYF.

The chain couples TRBV2 to TRBJ2-5; weak D call: TRBD2 (5 bases). Per the germline V gene, CDR1 is SNHLY and CDR2 is FYNNEI. The CDR3 runs 12 residues. The V end lost 4 bases, the J end lost 5 bases, and 8 bases lay between the germline ends. The CDR3 loop reads CASSGERETQYF. CDR3 nucleotide sequence: TGTGCCAGCAGTGGGGAGCGGGAGACCCAGTACTTC.